The 2 T cell receptor beta chains reported below all come from one sample, sequenced in a study of cytomegalovirus exposure and HLA in healthy donors. Both 60 Vbeta primers and 13 Jbeta primers went into the PCR. The repertoire was sequenced with immunoSEQ multiplex PCR; TCRdb's copy has only in-frame clones and lacks some. The sample has approximately 53,000 clones; 65% to 80% are singletons. Sequencing input: PBMCs. Every receptor here comes from a woman aged 45-59 years in good health and CMV-seronegative.

This chain links TRBV10-3 with TRBJ1-4, with D perhaps TRBD1 (5 bases). Germline lookup yields CDR1 ENHRY and CDR2 SYGVKD. This CDR3 spans 16 amino acids. V dropped 3 bases and J dropped 0 bases, with 11 bases sitting between them. The CDR3 region has the DNA TGTGCCATCAGTGATCCAGGGATCGCAACTAATGAAAAACTGTTTTTT. Protein: CAISDPGIATNEKLFF.

This clone has a handful of counts. The chain links TRBV30 to TRBJ2-1; 9 nucleotides agree with TRBD1. Looked up from germline, CDR1 is GTSNPN and CDR2 is SVGIG (reference sequence). The V and J ends lost 2 bases and 0 bases, in that order; junction bases with no gene match: 5. This CDR3 has 16 amino acids. The CDR3 region is CAWSTGQGSSYNEQFF. CDR3 in DNA: TGTGCCTGGAGTACGGGACAGGGAAGCTCCTACAATGAGCAGTTCTTC.